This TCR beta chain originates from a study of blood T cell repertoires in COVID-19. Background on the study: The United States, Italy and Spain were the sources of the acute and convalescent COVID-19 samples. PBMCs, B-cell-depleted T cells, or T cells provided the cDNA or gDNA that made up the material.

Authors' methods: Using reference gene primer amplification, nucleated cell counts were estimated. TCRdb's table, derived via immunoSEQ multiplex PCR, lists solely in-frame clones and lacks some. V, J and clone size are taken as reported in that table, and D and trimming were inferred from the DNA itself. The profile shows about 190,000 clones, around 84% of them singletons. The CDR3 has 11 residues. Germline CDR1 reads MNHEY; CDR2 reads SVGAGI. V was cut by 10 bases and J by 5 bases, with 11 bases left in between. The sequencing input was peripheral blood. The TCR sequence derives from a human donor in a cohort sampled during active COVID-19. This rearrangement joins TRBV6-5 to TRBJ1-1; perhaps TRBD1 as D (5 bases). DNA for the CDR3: TGTGCCATCGGACGGGGGACTGAAGCTTTCTTT. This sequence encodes CAIGRGTEAFF.